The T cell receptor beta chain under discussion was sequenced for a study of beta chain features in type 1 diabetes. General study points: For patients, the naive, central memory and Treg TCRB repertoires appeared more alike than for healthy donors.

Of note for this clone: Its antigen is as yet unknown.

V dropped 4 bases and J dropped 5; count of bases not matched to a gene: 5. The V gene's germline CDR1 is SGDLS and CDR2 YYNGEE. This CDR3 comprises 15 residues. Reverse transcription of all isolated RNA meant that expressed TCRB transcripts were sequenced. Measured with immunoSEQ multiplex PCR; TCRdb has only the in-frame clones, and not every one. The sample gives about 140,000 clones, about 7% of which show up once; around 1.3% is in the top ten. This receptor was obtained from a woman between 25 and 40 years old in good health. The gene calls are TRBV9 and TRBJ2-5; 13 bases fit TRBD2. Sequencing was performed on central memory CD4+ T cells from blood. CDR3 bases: TGTGCCAGCAGCCGGACTAGCGGGAGAGGGGAGACCCAGTACTTC. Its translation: CASSRTSGRGETQYF.